Shown below are 9 T cell receptor beta chains from a single sample sequenced in a study of cytomegalovirus exposure and HLA in healthy donors. It was with 60 Vbeta and 13 Jbeta primers that the PCR ran. Libraries were prepared by immunoSEQ multiplex PCR; TCRdb keeps only in-frame clonotypes and omits some of them. The table lists roughly 150,000 clones, around 78% of them singletons. Specimen: PBMCs. These receptors all come from a woman aged 40 to 50 in good health and CMV-seropositive.

The chain is built from TRBV5-1 and TRBJ1-1, with TRBD1 matching 7 bases. V shed 4 bases, J shed 1 base, and the junction held 7 bases outside the gene matches. The length of the CDR3 is 15 residues. The V gene's germline CDR1 is SGHRS and CDR2 YFSETQ. CDR3 sequence reads: CASSEDRSANTEAFF. CDR3 sequence (DNA): TGCGCCAGCAGCGAGGACAGGTCCGCGAACACTGAAGCTTTCTTT.

This clone came up once. J is TRBJ1-2 and V is TRBV19; D ambiguous. V gave up 5 bases and J gave up 0 bases, with 13 bases separating them. This CDR3 region has 15 residues. The germline V gene has CDR1 LNHDA and CDR2 SQIVND (reference sequence). The CDR3 DNA sequence: TGTGCCAGTAGTGCCCTGTGGGGAGCTAACTATGGCTACACCTTC. Translated: CASSALWGANYGYTF.

This chain uses TRBV27 with TRBJ2-1; D uncertain. Germline CDR1 MNHEY, CDR2 SMNVEV (reference sequence). The length of the CDR3 is 14 residues. Deletions cut 1 base from V and 2 bases from J, with 6 bases between. The DNA for the CDR3 is TGTGCCAGCAGTTTATTGCGAACCTACAATGAGCAGTTCTTC. This gives the protein CASSLLRTYNEQFF.

The rearrangement links TRBV6-1 to TRBJ1-1; possible D gene TRBD1, 5 bases. Per the germline V gene, CDR1 is MNHNS and CDR2 is SASEGT. The CDR3 totals 13 residues. V was clipped by 8 bases and J by 4 bases, with 14 bases between them. This chain's CDR3 is CASEFGGSTEAFF. The CDR3 DNA reads TGTGCCAGCGAATTCGGGGGAAGCACTGAAGCTTTCTTT.

This clone was recorded only once. J is TRBJ1-1 and V is TRBV5-1; D gene unclear. Trimming removed 5 bases at V and 5 bases at J, with 16 bases between. Germline CDR1 SGHRS, CDR2 YFSETQ. CDR3 size: 14 residues. CDR3 nucleotides: TGCGCCAGCAGTACGGCAAAAGAGGGAACTGAAGCTTTCTTT. Translated, it gives CASSTAKEGTEAFF.

The chain employs TRBV4-2 and TRBJ1-4; perhaps TRBD1 as D (6 bases). This CDR3 is 17 amino acids long. V was cut by 0 bases and J by 5 bases, with 16 bases left in between. The germline CDR1 and CDR2 sequences are LGHNA and YNFKEQ. CDR3 sequence reads: CASSQDLSRGTNEKLFF. The CDR3 DNA sequence: TGTGCCAGCAGCCAAGATCTATCGAGGGGGACAAATGAAAAACTGTTTTTT.

The chain has TRBV5-1 and TRBJ2-1, with 11 bases that match TRBD2. This CDR3 contains 17 residues. The ends lost 1 base at V and 8 bases at J; junction bases unmatched: 11. Germline CDR1 SGHRS, CDR2 YFSETQ. The CDR3 sequence: CASSLSFSGGAGHEQFF. Here the CDR3 DNA reads TGCGCCAGCAGCTTGTCGTTTAGCGGGGGGGCCGGTCATGAGCAGTTCTTC.

The V gene is TRBV30, the J gene TRBJ1-1, with D unresolved. Looked up from germline, CDR1 is GTSNPN and CDR2 is SVGIG (reference sequence). This CDR3 is built from 14 residues. With 0 bases removed from V and 7 bases from J, the gap between germline ends came to 15 bases. CDR3 DNA sequence: TGTGCCTGGAGTGTAAATCAGGAAAAAAGTGAAGCTTTCTTT. Translated: CAWSVNQEKSEAFF.

The V and J genes are TRBV7-8 and TRBJ2-2; D uncertain. This CDR3 region has 14 residues. In germline, CDR1 is SGHVS, CDR2 FQNEAQ. V lost 1 base and J 5 bases, leaving 8 bases between the germline ends. CDR3 sequence reads: CASSLGHTTGELFF. In nucleotides, the CDR3 is TGTGCCAGCAGCTTAGGACACACGACCGGGGAGCTGTTTTTT. The entire variable domain, with the rest obtained from reference TRBV7-8 and TRBJ2-2, is as follows: GAGVSQSPRYKVAKRGQDVALRCDPISGHVSLFWYQQALGQGPEFLTYFQNEAQLDKSGLPSDRFFAERPEGSVSTLKIQRTQQEDSAVYLCASSLGHTTGELFFGEGSRLTVL.